This TCR beta chain was obtained from a study of blood T cell repertoires in COVID-19 (dated by TCRdb to the early 2020s). With regard to the full study: The collaborator samples originated in the United States, Italy and Spain and spanned the acute and convalescent phases of COVID-19. The material from the prospective study consisted of cDNA or gDNA derived from T cells, B-cell-depleted T cells, or PBMCs. Deeply sampled blood TCRbeta repertoires from subjects exposed to, actively infected with, or recovered from COVID-19 were included in the dataset. The repertoires were released in a freely available public database meant as a resource for research on the immune response to SARS-CoV-2. Samples came from the ongoing ImmuneRACE study (first 160 participants) plus 1,254 subjects from 6 global collaborators. The sample metadata nearly always contained a de-identified subject ID, COVID-19 status, age in years and sex. Where available, HLA class I and class II types were taken from metadata supplied by the sample provider and were not determined by assay-based typing. Points the paper makes about the study in general: Clinical and demographic metadata were provided uncurated, with the amount varying by source and participant.

Another Seattle source contributed samples from volunteer blood donors who had recovered from COVID-19. Collaborating institutions collected whole blood in K2EDTA tubes following their own protocols. For TCRbeta analysis, collaborators shipped samples in one of three forms: frozen whole blood, isolated PBMCs, or DNA extracted from either of those sample types. TCRbeta CDR3 regions were amplified from genomic DNA by means of the immunoSEQ Assay, a bias-controlled multiplex PCR. The paper's processing steps were these. The number of nucleated cells in each sample was estimated from the amplification of reference gene primers within the assay. To quantify the absolute abundance of each unique TCRbeta CDR3 rearrangement, sequence reads were collapsed and filtered. For each sample, productive Simpson clonality was calculated as the square root of Simpson's diversity index over productive rearrangements. TCRdb carries this immuneACCESS record with in-frame sequences only. Its versions omit some clonotypes, under half of them owing to an unresolved V gene in the studies checked, with the rest unexplained. The DNA was the basis for D and trimming; V, J and clone size are from that table. The table for this sample lists more than 250,000 clones; approximately 87% of them were counted only once. The ten largest clones take up around 4.5% of the sample.

From a lookup of the germline V gene (reference sequence), CDR1 and CDR2 are LGHDT and YNNKEL. Counted from cysteine to phenylalanine, this CDR3 has 19 amino acids. Only CDR3 DNA remains: 57 bases, in frame from the first base. At the junction V is shortened by 5 bases and J by 3 bases; bases outside the gene matches: 8. In the case of this clone: Its binding antigen is unknown. No base quality information exists; no much larger clone differs at one position.

The receptor's source is a man aged 60 to 75 who had recovered from COVID-19. Sample: peripheral blood. The rearranged segments are TRBV3-1 (or the pseudogene TRBV3-2) and TRBJ2-6, with 15 bases aligning to TRBD2. The nucleotide sequence reads TGTGCCAGCAGCAACCCGGGACTAGCGGGAGGTGGTGGGGCCAACGTCCTGACTTTC. This sequence encodes CASSNPGLAGGGGANVLTF.